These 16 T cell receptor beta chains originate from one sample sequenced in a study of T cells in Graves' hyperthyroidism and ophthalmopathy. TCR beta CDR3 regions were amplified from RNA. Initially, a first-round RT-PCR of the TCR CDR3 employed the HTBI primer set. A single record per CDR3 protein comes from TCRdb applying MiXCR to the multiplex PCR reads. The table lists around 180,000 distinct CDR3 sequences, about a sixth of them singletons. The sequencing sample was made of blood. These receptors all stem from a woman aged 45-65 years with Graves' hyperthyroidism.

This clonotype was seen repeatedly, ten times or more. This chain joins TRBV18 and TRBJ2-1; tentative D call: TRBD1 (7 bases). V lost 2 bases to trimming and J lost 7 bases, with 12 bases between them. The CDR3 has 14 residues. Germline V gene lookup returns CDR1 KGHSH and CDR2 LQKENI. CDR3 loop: CASSPTRGRNEQFF. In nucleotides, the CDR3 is TGTGCCAGCTCACCAACCAGGGGGAGGAATGAGCAGTTCTTC.

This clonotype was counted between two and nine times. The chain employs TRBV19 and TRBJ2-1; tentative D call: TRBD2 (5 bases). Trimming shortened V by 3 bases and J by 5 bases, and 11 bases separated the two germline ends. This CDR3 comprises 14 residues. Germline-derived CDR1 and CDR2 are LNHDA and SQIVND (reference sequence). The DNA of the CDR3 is TGTGCCAGTAGTATCTTCCCGGGGAACAATGAGCAGTTCTTC. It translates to CASSIFPGNNEQFF.

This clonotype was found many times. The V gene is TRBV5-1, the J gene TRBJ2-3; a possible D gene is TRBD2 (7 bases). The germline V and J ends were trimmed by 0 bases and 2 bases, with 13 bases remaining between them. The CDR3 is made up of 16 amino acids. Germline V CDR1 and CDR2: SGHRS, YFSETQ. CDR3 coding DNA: TGCGCCAGCAGCTTGGCGAAGGGGGGGACCACAGATACGCAGTATTTT. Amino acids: CASSLAKGGTTDTQYF.

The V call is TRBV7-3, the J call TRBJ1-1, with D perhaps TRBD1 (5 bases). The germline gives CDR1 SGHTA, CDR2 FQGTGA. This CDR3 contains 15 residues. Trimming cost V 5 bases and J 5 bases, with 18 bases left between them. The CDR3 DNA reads TGTGCCAGCAGCATTTACGGGGGGGGGGGGACTGAAGCTTTCTTT. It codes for CASSIYGGGGTEAFF.

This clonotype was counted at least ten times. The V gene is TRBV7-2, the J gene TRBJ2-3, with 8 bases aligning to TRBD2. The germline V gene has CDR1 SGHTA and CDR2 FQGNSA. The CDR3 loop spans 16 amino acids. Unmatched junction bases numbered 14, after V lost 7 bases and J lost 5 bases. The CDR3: CASNLGAGAFGDTQYF. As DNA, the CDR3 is TGTGCCAGCAACCTGGGAGCGGGGGCCTTCGGAGATACGCAGTATTTT. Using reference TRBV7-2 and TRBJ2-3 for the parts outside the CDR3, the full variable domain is GAGVSQSPSNKVTEKGKDVELRCDPISGHTALYWYRQSLGQGLEFLIYFQGNSAPDKSGLPSDRFSAERTGGSVSTLTIQRTQQEDSAVYLCASNLGAGAFGDTQYFGPGTRLTVL.

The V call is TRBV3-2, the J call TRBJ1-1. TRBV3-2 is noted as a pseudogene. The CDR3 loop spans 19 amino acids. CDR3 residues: CASSQAGNSRVEGRLKAFF. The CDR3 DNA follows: TGTGCCAGCAGCCAAGCTGGAAACTCTAGGGTAGAGGGTAGGTTAAAAGCTTTCTTT.

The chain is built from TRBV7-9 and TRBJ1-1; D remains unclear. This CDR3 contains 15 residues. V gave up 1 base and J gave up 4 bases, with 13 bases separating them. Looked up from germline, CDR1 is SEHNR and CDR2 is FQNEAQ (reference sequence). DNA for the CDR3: TGTGCCAGCAGCTTAGGATTAGCGGGGAGCACTGAAGCTTTCTTT. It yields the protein CASSLGLAGSTEAFF. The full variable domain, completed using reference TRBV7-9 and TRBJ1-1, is DTGVSQNPRHKITKRGQNVTFRCDPISEHNRLYWYRQTLGQGPEFLTYFQNEAQLEKSRLLSDRFSAERPKGSFSTLEIQRTEQGDSAMYLCASSLGLAGSTEAFFGQGTRLTVV.

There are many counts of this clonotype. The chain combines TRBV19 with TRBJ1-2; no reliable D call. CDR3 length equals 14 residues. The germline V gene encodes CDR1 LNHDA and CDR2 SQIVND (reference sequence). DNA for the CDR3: TGTACCACTGCGGGCTCTCGGTGGTTCTATGGCTACACCTTC. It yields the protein CTTAGSRWFYGYTF.

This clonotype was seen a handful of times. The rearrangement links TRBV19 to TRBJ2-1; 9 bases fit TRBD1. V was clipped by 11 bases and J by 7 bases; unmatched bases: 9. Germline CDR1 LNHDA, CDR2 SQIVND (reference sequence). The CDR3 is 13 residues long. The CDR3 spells CARSPGTGNEQFF. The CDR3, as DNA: TGTGCCCGCAGTCCCGGGACAGGGAATGAGCAGTTCTTC. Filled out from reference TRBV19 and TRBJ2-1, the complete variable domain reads DGGITQSPKYLFRKEGQNVTLSCEQNLNHDAMYWYRQDPGQGLRLIYYSQIVNDFQKGDIAEGYSVSREKKESFPLTVTSAQKNPTAFYLCARSPGTGNEQFFGPGTRLTVL.

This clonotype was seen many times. As DNA, the CDR3 is TGTGCCAGCAACGACCGGGACAGGCCCTACGAGCAGTACTTC. It encodes CASNDRDRPYEQYF. The gene calls are TRBV7-9 and TRBJ2-7, with 8 bases aligning to TRBD1. With 7 bases clipped from V and 2 bases from J, the junction kept 7 bases outside the gene matches. Per germline, CDR1 SEHNR and CDR2 FQNEAQ (reference sequence). The CDR3 is 14 residues long.

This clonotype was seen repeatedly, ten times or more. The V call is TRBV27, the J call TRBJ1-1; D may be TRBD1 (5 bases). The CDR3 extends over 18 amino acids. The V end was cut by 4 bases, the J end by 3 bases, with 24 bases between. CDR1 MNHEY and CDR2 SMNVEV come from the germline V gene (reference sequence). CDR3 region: CASSSNFRDAPGDTEAFF. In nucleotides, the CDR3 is TGTGCCAGCAGTTCAAATTTCCGGGACGCCCCGGGGGACACTGAAGCTTTCTTT.

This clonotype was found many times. This chain's CDR3 is CASSPRRDFTDTQYF. CDR3 DNA sequence: TGTGCCAGCAGCCCTAGACGAGACTTCACAGATACGCAGTATTTT. The chain uses TRBV3-1 and TRBJ2-3; D unclear. Per germline, CDR1 LGHDT and CDR2 YNNKEL (reference sequence). Trimming shortened V by 4 bases and J by 2 bases, and 13 bases separated the two germline ends. The CDR3 length is 15 residues.

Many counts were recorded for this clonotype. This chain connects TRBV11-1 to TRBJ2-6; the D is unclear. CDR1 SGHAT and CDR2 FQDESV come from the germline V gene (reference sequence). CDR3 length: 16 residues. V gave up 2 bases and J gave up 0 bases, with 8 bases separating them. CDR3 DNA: TGTGCCAGCAGCTTACCTCACAGCTCTGGGGCCAACGTCCTGACTTTC. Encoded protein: CASSLPHSSGANVLTF.

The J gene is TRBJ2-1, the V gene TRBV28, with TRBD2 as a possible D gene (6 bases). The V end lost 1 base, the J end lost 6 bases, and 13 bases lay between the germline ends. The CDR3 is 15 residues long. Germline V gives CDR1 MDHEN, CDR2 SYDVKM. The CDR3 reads CASSLLGPGVNEQFF. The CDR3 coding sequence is TGTGCCAGCAGTTTATTGGGACCGGGGGTCAATGAGCAGTTCTTC.

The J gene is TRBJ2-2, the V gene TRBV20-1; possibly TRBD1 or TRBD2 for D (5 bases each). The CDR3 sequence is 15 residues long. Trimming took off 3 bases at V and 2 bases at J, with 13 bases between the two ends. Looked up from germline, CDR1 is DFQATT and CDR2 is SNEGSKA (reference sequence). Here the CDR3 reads CSASGPRGNTGELFF. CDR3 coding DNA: TGCAGTGCTAGCGGTCCTCGGGGCAACACCGGGGAGCTGTTTTTT.

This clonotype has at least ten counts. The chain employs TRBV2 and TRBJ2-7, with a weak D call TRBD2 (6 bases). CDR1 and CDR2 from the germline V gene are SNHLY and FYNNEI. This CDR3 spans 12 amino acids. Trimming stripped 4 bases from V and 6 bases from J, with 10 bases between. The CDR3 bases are TGTGCCAGCAGTGCACTAGCCTTCGAGCAGTACTTC. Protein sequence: CASSALAFEQYF.